The clone carrying this T cell receptor beta chain was observed at least ten times. This specimen comes from a study of identical twins. Per the germline V gene, CDR1 is SGHVS and CDR2 is FNYEAQ. The CDR3 is made up of 16 amino acids. Trimming cost V 4 bases and J 5 bases; bases outside gene matches: 13. TCRdb recomputed calls from the 5' RACE reads with MiXCR, one row per CDR3 protein. The sample carries about 100,000 distinct CDR3 sequences, 5.9% recorded once. V and J are TRBV7-6 and TRBJ2-5; 7 bases are a match to TRBD1. Sequencing used memory T cells sorted from blood. The TCR comes from a woman in her forties or fifties in good health. This chain's CDR3 is CASSSRMDRLGETQYF. CDR3 nucleotide sequence: TGTGCCAGCAGCTCAAGAATGGACAGGTTGGGGGAGACCCAGTACTTC.